The rows below give T cell receptor beta chains drawn from one sample of a study of cytomegalovirus exposure and HLA in healthy donors. Libraries were prepared by immunoSEQ multiplex PCR; TCRdb keeps only in-frame clonotypes and omits some of them. The sample gives under 400,000 clones, about nine tenths of which show up once; 0.83% is in the top ten. Sequenced input: PBMCs. These receptors were taken from a woman younger than 35 in good health and CMV-seronegative. Both conserved end residues are part of each CDR3.

v_gene,j_gene,CDR3aa
TRBV4-1,TRBJ2-5,CASSQVEYRETQYF
TRBV27,TRBJ2-7,CASNLSGQGFHEQYF
TRBV7-9,TRBJ2-7,CASSQQGPTYEQYF
TRBV2,TRBJ2-5,CASSNELAGGQETQYF
TRBV19,TRBJ2-2,CASSIEASSNTGELFF
TRBV2,TRBJ2-7,CASSFTGYIYEQYF
TRBV19,TRBJ2-1,CASSKTRSVEQFF
TRBV7-9,TRBJ2-7,CASSPTGRHEQYF
TRBV19,TRBJ1-6,CASSTNRQGSSYNSPLHF
TRBV6-5,TRBJ2-1,CASSPNRGSYNEQFF
TRBV9,TRBJ2-1,CASSGPHPDSYNEQFF
TRBV6-5,TRBJ2-7,CASSSPGQVFHEQYF
TRBV7-6,TRBJ2-7,CASSSPYRGQGREQYF
TRBV28,TRBJ1-4,CASTLGGDRGLFF
TRBV7-9,TRBJ2-1,CATTASGGYNEQFF
TRBV14,TRBJ2-7,CASSQGERRYEQYF